Shown below are 21 T cell receptor beta chains from a single sample sequenced in a study of CD8+ T cells in alopecia areata. Collected material from alopecia areata patients comprised lesional scalp punch biopsies and peripheral blood. Sequencing templates came from extracted RNA that was reverse transcribed into cDNA. Libraries were prepared by immunoSEQ multiplex PCR; TCRdb keeps only in-frame clonotypes and omits some of them. The data show about 7,400 clones, roughly 66% seen once. Specimen: skin, collected at week 0. The receptors stem from a human donor with alopecia areata.

This clone was seen more than once but under ten times. The chain has TRBV29-1 and TRBJ2-2; possibly TRBD2 for D (6 bases). CDR1 and CDR2 (germline): SQVTM, ANQGSEA. V was pared by 4 bases and J by 3 bases, with 21 bases between. The CDR3 is 17 amino acids. The CDR3 loop is CSVGLVEGTEYTGELFF. The CDR3 region has the DNA TGCAGCGTTGGTTTAGTGGAGGGGACGGAGTACACCGGGGAGCTGTTTTTT.

CDR3 sequence (DNA): TGTGCCAGCAGCTTAGTGCAGGGGGCCTATGGCTACACCTTC. Translating it yields CASSLVQGAYGYTF. This chain uses TRBV7-9 with TRBJ1-2; 8 bases align to TRBD1. Trimming took 1 base from V and 4 from J; bases not matched to a gene: 2. In germline, CDR1 is SEHNR, CDR2 FQNEAQ (reference sequence). This CDR3 comprises 14 residues.

This rearrangement joins TRBV7-8 to TRBJ2-5; the D gene is possibly TRBD1 (6 bases). Near its end, the DNA agrees better with TRBJ2-7, so the J call may be wrong. Per the germline V gene, CDR1 is SGHVS and CDR2 is FQNEAQ. This CDR3 has 15 residues. DNA of the CDR3: TGTGCCAGCAGCTTGGACAGAATGAGCTCCTACGAGCAGTACTTC. It encodes CASSLDRMSSYEQYF.

This chain uses TRBV6-5 with TRBJ2-7; no definite D call. The CDR3 is made up of 14 amino acids. V dropped 5 bases and J dropped 2 bases, with 13 bases sitting between them. Germline values: CDR1 MNHEY, CDR2 SVGAGI. The CDR3 nucleotides read TGTGCCAGCAGTGATAAACTGGTAACCTACGAGCAGTACTTC. Protein: CASSDKLVTYEQYF.

Notes on this clone: Germline is not matched at one junction end, which may reflect a read error. V usage is TRBV6-5 and J usage is TRBJ2-1, with TRBD2 identical over 11 bases. Looked up from germline, CDR1 is MNHEY and CDR2 is SVGAGI. The CDR3 spans 14 residues. The CDR3 is CASSFGLAGESQLF. CDR3 nucleotides: TGTGCCAGCAGTTTCGGACTAGCGGGCGAGTCACAGCTCTTC.

Notes on this clone: This specimen includes other DNA sequences encoding the same CDR3. The rearrangement joins TRBV7-3 to TRBJ2-3; D is uncertain. V lost 3 bases and J lost 5, with 9 bases in between. The germline gives CDR1 SGHTA, CDR2 FQGTGA. This CDR3 contains 13 residues. The DNA of the CDR3 is TGTGCCAGCAGCTTCAGAGTGGTAGATACGCAGTATTTT. Translated, it gives CASSFRVVDTQYF.

The chain has TRBV4-1 and TRBJ2-1; TRBD2 matches 8 bases. Germline V gene sequence: CDR1 MGHRA, CDR2 YSYEKL. CDR3 length: 18 residues. With V trimmed by 3 bases and J by 5 bases, 15 bases remained unmatched. CDR3 in amino acids: CASSQIMRVAGQDNEQFF. Here the CDR3 DNA reads TGCGCCAGCAGCCAGATTATGAGGGTAGCGGGGCAGGACAATGAGCAGTTCTTC.

The V gene is TRBV7-6, the J gene TRBJ2-7; perhaps TRBD1 as D (6 bases). V lost 3 bases to trimming and J lost 3 bases, with 9 bases between them. Germline CDR1 reads SGHVS; CDR2 reads FNYEAQ. The CDR3 runs to 13 residues. DNA of the CDR3: TGTGCCAGCAGCTTTATCAGGGGCTACGAGCAGTACTTC. This encodes CASSFIRGYEQYF.

The chain uses TRBV7-2 and TRBJ1-2; 7 nucleotides line up with TRBD1. The trim removed 4 bases at V and 8 bases at J, leaving 10 bases unmatched. This CDR3 region has 14 residues. Looked up from germline, CDR1 is SGHTA and CDR2 is FQGNSA. CDR3 nucleotide sequence: TGTGCCAGCAGCTGGAAAGGGGACAGAGGCGGCTACACCTTC. Protein: CASSWKGDRGGYTF.

This clone was found once. V gene TRBV7-6 combines with J gene TRBJ1-2, with 9 bases identical to TRBD1. Germline V gene data show CDR1 as SGHVS and CDR2 as FNYEAQ. V lost 5 bases and J lost 10; bases outside the gene matches: 5. CDR3 length: 12 amino acids. CDR3 sequence (DNA): TGTGCCAGCAGCGGGACAGGGTTTGACTACACCTTC. Translated, it gives CASSGTGFDYTF. Full variable domain (rest looked up from reference TRBV7-6 and TRBJ1-2): GAGVSQSPRYKVTKRGQDVALRCDPISGHVSLYWYRQALGQGPEFLTYFNYEAQQDKSGLPNDRFSAERPEGSISTLTIQRTEQRDSAMYRCASSGTGFDYTFGSGTRLTVV.

The chain joins TRBV27 to TRBJ1-5, with D uncertain. V shed 0 bases and J shed 4 bases, with 10 bases lying between them. Germline V gene data show CDR1 as MNHEY and CDR2 as SMNVEV (reference sequence). This CDR3 comprises 15 residues. The CDR3 coding sequence is TGTGCCAGCAGTTTATCAGCTGGGCCTAATCAGCCCCAGCATTTT. It translates to CASSLSAGPNQPQHF.

The gene calls are TRBV11-3 and TRBJ2-1, with 7 bases identical to TRBD1. Per the germline V gene, CDR1 is SGHNT and CDR2 is YENEEA. V gave up 1 base and J gave up 4 bases; unmatched junction bases: 4. The length of the CDR3 is 15 residues. CDR3: CASSLVTGMYNEQFF. CDR3 bases: TGTGCCAGCAGCTTAGTGACAGGGATGTACAATGAGCAGTTCTTC.

This chain uses TRBV4-1 with TRBJ2-1; D is undetermined. This CDR3 region has 15 residues. V was pared by 0 bases and J by 0 bases, with 6 bases between. Germline assignment: CDR1 MGHRA and CDR2 YSYEKL. CDR3 sequence reads: CASSQDKGSYNEQFF. Here the CDR3 DNA reads TGCGCCAGCAGCCAAGATAAGGGCTCCTACAATGAGCAGTTCTTC.

The chain carries TRBV21-1 and TRBJ2-7; the D call of TRBD2 is as the table states it, not checked on the DNA. TRBV21-1 is annotated as a pseudogene. This CDR3 comprises 16 residues. The CDR3 DNA sequence: TGTGCCAGCAGGGAGGAGCTAGCTACACGTTTAGACGAGCAGTACTTC. Translating gives CASREELATRLDEQYF.

A few counts support this clone. V and J are TRBV11-2 and TRBJ2-7, with 7 bases lining up with TRBD1. The CDR3 has 14 residues. The V segment lost 3 bases and the J segment 6 bases; nucleotides outside the gene matches: 8. The germline V gene encodes CDR1 SGHAT and CDR2 FQNNGV. This CDR3 is CASSFEGGLTEQYF. CDR3 sequence (DNA): TGTGCCAGCAGCTTTGAAGGGGGCCTCACCGAGCAGTACTTC.

The chain is built from TRBV7-2 and TRBJ1-1; D call uncertain. CDR1 is SGHTA, CDR2 FQGNSA, per germline. V gave up 3 bases and J gave up 4 bases, with 12 bases separating them. The length of the CDR3 is 14 residues. CDR3 sequence: CASSFSGAGTEAFF. Written as DNA, the CDR3 is TGTGCCAGCAGCTTTTCGGGCGCGGGCACTGAAGCTTTCTTT.

The chain uses TRBV5-5 and TRBJ1-1; D unresolved. The ends were cut back, 4 bases at V and 1 base at J, with 8 bases in the middle. Germline-derived CDR1 and CDR2 are SGHKS and YYEKEE (reference sequence). The length of the CDR3 is 13 residues. In DNA form, the CDR3 reads TGTGCCAGCAGCGACCACACGAACACTGAAGCTTTCTTT. Translation: CASSDHTNTEAFF. Together with reference TRBV5-5 and TRBJ1-1, the CDR3 gives the full variable domain: DAGVTQSPTHLIKTRGQQVTLRCSPISGHKSVSWYQQVLGQGPQFIFQYYEKEERGRGNFPDRFSARQFPNYSSELNVNALLLGDSALYLCASSDHTNTEAFFGQGTRLTVV.

This clone was counted a few times. The V and J genes are TRBV7-9 and TRBJ2-3; the match to TRBD2 covers 8 bases. V was pared by 4 bases and J by 2 bases, with 5 bases of the junction left unmatched. The germline V gene has CDR1 SEHNR and CDR2 FQNEAQ (reference sequence). The CDR3 totals 15 residues. Here the CDR3 DNA reads TGTGCCAGCAGCTACACTAGCGGCGCCACAGATACGCAGTATTTT. Residues: CASSYTSGATDTQYF. The full variable domain, rest sourced from reference TRBV7-9 and TRBJ2-3, is DTGVSQNPRHKITKRGQNVTFRCDPISEHNRLYWYRQTLGQGPEFLTYFQNEAQLEKSRLLSDRFSAERPKGSFSTLEIQRTEQGDSAMYLCASSYTSGATDTQYFGPGTRLTVL.

This chain links TRBV4-1 with TRBJ1-3; 7 bases line up with TRBD1. J gave up 2 bases and V 4 bases, and 5 bases lay outside the gene matches. CDR3 length: 15 amino acids. Germline assignment: CDR1 MGHRA and CDR2 YSYEKL. CDR3 nucleotides: TGCGCCAGCAGCCGAACCAGGGGGGCTGGAAACACCATATATTTT. It translates to CASSRTRGAGNTIYF.

The rearrangement links TRBV5-4 to TRBJ1-1; 7 bases are shared with TRBD1. The CDR3 extends over 14 amino acids. V shed 4 bases and J 1 base; nucleotides not matched to a gene: 4. Germline V gives CDR1 SGHNT, CDR2 YYREEE (reference sequence). The chain's CDR3 is CASSTDRKNTEAFF. CDR3 coding DNA: TGTGCCAGCAGCACGGACAGGAAGAACACTGAAGCTTTCTTT.

In this sample, this clone turned up once. The chain couples TRBV19 to TRBJ2-1; D call uncertain. The CDR3 length is 13 residues. Germline V gene lookup returns CDR1 LNHDA and CDR2 SQIVND (reference sequence). V lost 2 bases to trimming and J lost 10 bases, with 12 bases between them. The CDR3 DNA reads as TGTGCCAGTAGTATATCACGAGTCAGCGAGCAGTTCTTC. Its translation: CASSISRVSEQFF.